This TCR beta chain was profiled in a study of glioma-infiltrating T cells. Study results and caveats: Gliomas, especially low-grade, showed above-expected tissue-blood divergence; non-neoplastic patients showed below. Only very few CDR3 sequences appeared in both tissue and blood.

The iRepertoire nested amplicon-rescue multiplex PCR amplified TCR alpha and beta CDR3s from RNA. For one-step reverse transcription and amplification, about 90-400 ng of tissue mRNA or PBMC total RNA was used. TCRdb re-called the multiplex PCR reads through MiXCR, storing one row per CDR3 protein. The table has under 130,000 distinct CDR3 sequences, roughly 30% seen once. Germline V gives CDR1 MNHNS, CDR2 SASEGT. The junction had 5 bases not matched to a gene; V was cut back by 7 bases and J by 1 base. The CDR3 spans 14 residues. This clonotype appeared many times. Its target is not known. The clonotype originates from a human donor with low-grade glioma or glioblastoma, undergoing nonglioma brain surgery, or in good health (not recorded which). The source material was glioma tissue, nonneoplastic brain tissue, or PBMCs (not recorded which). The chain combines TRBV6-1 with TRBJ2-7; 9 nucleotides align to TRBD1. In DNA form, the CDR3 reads TGTGCCAGCATTCCTGGGACAGGGTCCTACGAGCAGTACTTC. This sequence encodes CASIPGTGSYEQYF.